Listed below are T cell receptor beta chains from one sample, sequenced in a study of shared clonotypes between healthy human individuals. Using immunoSEQ multiplex PCR, the repertoire was profiled, and TCRdb retains in-frame clones only, with some absent. Here the sample spans about 2.3 million clones, 92% being singletons. Sequencing was performed on naive CD4+ T cells from PBMCs. These receptors were collected from a man aged 18-30 years in good health. Some clones in this sample may be carry-over from other donors' samples. The conserved cysteine and the conserved F or W are not part of the CDR3 here. D genes are given only for firm matches.

V gene	J gene	D gene	CDR3 protein
TRBV11-2	TRBJ2-6	-	ASSGGREIMPGANVLT
TRBV7-9	TRBJ1-6	-	ASSRKGKVDSPLH
TRBV10-1	TRBJ2-3	-	ASSGGTPGDTDTQY
TRBV28	TRBJ1-5	TRBD1	ASSFRDRGLQPQH
TRBV11-2	TRBJ2-3	-	ASSFYRLSGDTQY
TRBV6-5	TRBJ2-7	-	ASSTPGSYEQY
TRBV19	TRBJ2-7	-	ASSIRHSLSYEQY
TRBV4-2	TRBJ2-5	-	ASSRQGGRLETQY
TRBV12-5	TRBJ2-7	-	ASGRTDSYEQY
TRBV9	TRBJ2-3	-	ASSSQGMKTDTQY
TRBV7-2	TRBJ2-7	-	ASTQEREAEQY
TRBV7-3	TRBJ2-1	TRBD2	ASSNTSANNEQF
TRBV7-9	TRBJ2-7	-	ASSPVRGYYEQY
TRBV7-2	TRBJ2-7	-	ASSPSSTGSYEQY
TRBV28	TRBJ1-6	-	ASSLGNSPLH
TRBV5-6	TRBJ2-5	-	ASSFLETQY
TRBV11-1	TRBJ2-7	-	ASSADGYEQY
TRBV4-2	TRBJ2-7	TRBD2	ASSPLTSGSYEQY
TRBV7-9	TRBJ2-4	-	ASSLQAFGGIAKNIQY
TRBV2	TRBJ2-2	TRBD2	ATRGEMAVGELF
TRBV27	TRBJ2-7	TRBD2	ASSRASGPYEQY
TRBV18	TRBJ1-1	-	ASSPHEGGRGAF
TRBV28	TRBJ1-1	-	ASSFHSYNTEAF
TRBV11-2	TRBJ2-7	-	ASSPTISDEQY
TRBV7-2	TRBJ2-1	-	ASSRSRSYNEQF
TRBV6-1	TRBJ2-7	-	ASSERGRGVKGSYEQY
TRBV5-1	TRBJ2-5	TRBD2	ASSFMTSGQETQY
TRBV2	TRBJ1-4	-	ASSVRGPNEKLF
TRBV9	TRBJ2-2	-	ASSVEILQNRETGELF
TRBV15	TRBJ2-2	TRBD1	ATSIRGGELF
TRBV2	TRBJ2-3	TRBD1	ASSYPRQGDLDTQY
TRBV7-9	TRBJ1-4	-	ASSDGGRTNEKLF
TRBV2	TRBJ2-3	TRBD2	ASSGSGDTQY
TRBV7-9	TRBJ2-6	-	ASSLEFGAGANVLT
TRBV28	TRBJ1-5	-	ASSFPQPQH
TRBV14	TRBJ2-1	-	ASSQDLGGGVEF
TRBV28	TRBJ2-2	-	ATVRGNSGELF
TRBV5-1	TRBJ2-7	-	ASSFRDRSYEQY
TRBV6-1	TRBJ1-5	-	ASSGQLNQPQH
TRBV7-3	TRBJ1-1	-	ASSPGRGALDTEAF
TRBV28	TRBJ1-3	-	ASSPRFLSGNTIY
TRBV11-2	TRBJ2-5	-	ASSSPGQKETQY
TRBV6-1	TRBJ2-7	TRBD2	ASSERGGILAGERNEQY
TRBV28	TRBJ2-5	-	ASSLLGGPETQY
TRBV5-4	TRBJ1-1	-	ASRVGGSGTEAF